The 7 T cell receptor beta chains below all came from one sample that was sequenced in a study of Ad26.COV2.S vaccination and SARS-CoV-2 variants. As to treatment: around 19 received Ad26.COV2.S at low or high dose, single or two shots; roughly five received placebo; per-sample allocation not given. Specimens were obtained on day 63 following the first vaccine or placebo injection. Using immunoSEQ multiplex PCR, the repertoire was profiled, and TCRdb retains in-frame clones only, with some absent. The sample shows some 350,000 clones, approximately 87% of them seen only once. The sequencing here drew on peripheral blood, taken in a trial of Ad26.COV2.S vaccine versus placebo. Receptors were obtained from a person aged 18-60 years who received the Ad26.COV2.S COVID-19 vaccine or a placebo.

The CDR3 sequence is CASSFGLAGGGVGDEQFF. The CDR3 DNA reads as TGTGCCAGCAGCTTCGGACTAGCGGGAGGAGGTGTGGGTGATGAGCAGTTCTTC. The chain has TRBV5-4 and TRBJ2-1, with 14 bases fitting TRBD2. The length of the CDR3 is 18 residues. CDR1 and CDR2 from the germline V gene are SGHNT and YYREEE (reference sequence). With 2 bases clipped from V and 8 bases from J, the junction kept 12 bases outside the gene matches.

The J gene is TRBJ1-1, the V gene TRBV27, with a possible D match to TRBD1 (5 bases). Trimming removed 2 bases from V and 0 bases from J, with 13 bases in between. The CDR3 extends over 16 amino acids. CDR1 and CDR2 (germline): MNHEY, SMNVEV (reference sequence). This CDR3 reads CASSLVGAGLNTEAFF. The CDR3 DNA reads TGTGCCAGCAGTTTAGTCGGGGCAGGGTTGAACACTGAAGCTTTCTTT.

This clone showed up just a few times. The chain joins TRBV4-3 to TRBJ1-2; D unclear. Germline-derived CDR1 and CDR2 are LGHNA and YSLEER. The CDR3 is made up of 16 amino acids. Trimming removed 2 bases at V and 8 bases at J, with 21 bases between. CDR3 nucleotide sequence: TGCGCCAGCAGCCAAAGGGCCAGGATTCCCCAGGAGGGCTACACCTTC. This codes for CASSQRARIPQEGYTF.

The chain employs TRBV9 and TRBJ2-3; D remains unclear. This CDR3 spans 20 amino acids. V was clipped by 1 base and J by 0 bases, with 24 bases between them. The V gene's germline CDR1 is SGDLS and CDR2 YYNGEE. The CDR3 is CASSVYLSPYSLTSTDTQYF. CDR3 nucleotides: TGTGCCAGCAGCGTATACCTGTCCCCCTACAGCCTGACTAGCACAGATACGCAGTATTTT. The full variable domain, with the rest looked up from reference TRBV9 and TRBJ2-3, is DSGVTQTPKHLITATGQRVTLRCSPRSGDLSVYWYQQSLDQGLQFLIQYYNGEERAKGNILERFSAQQFPDLHSELNLSSLELGDSALYFCASSVYLSPYSLTSTDTQYFGPGTRLTVL.

This clone was recorded once. The chain carries TRBV27 and TRBJ2-3, with 16 bases fitting TRBD2. The trim removed 1 base at V and 0 bases at J, leaving 4 bases unmatched. The CDR3 runs 19 residues. CDR1 MNHEY and CDR2 SMNVEV come from the germline V gene (reference sequence). The CDR3 here is CASSLYGTSGRASTDTQYF. The CDR3 DNA follows: TGTGCCAGCAGTTTATATGGGACTAGCGGGAGGGCGAGCACAGATACGCAGTATTTT.

V is TRBV12-3 or TRBV12-4 and J is TRBJ1-3; D unresolved. The V and J ends lost 6 bases and 0 bases respectively, with 6 bases between them. The CDR3 is 13 residues long. The CDR3 is CASRALSGNTIYF. CDR3 in DNA: TGTGCCAGCAGGGCACTCTCTGGAAACACCATATATTTT.

This sequence joins TRBV14 and TRBJ2-6, with 11 positions matching TRBD2. The CDR3 has 22 amino acids. Germline CDR1 SGHDN, CDR2 FVKESK. Trimming cost V 2 bases and J 4 bases; bases outside gene matches: 19. The CDR3 here is CASSQRYLTSGVPPLGANVLTF. The CDR3 DNA follows: TGTGCCAGCAGCCAACGTTATCTGACTAGCGGGGTACCTCCCCTCGGGGCCAACGTCCTGACTTTC.